Included here is one T cell receptor (beta chain) sequence, with context. The antigen remains unidentified. Per germline, CDR1 SQVTM and CDR2 ANQGSEA. The length of the CDR3 is 12 residues. With 6 bases clipped from V and 4 bases from J, the junction kept 1 base outside the gene matches. The deep-level immunoSEQ assay was used. Assay: immunoSEQ multiplex PCR; the TCRdb copy retains only in-frame clones and omits some. This table has about 100,000 clones, 60% to 75% appearing once. The sample is drawn from a study of shared clonotypes between healthy human individuals. The study, taken as a whole, reports: In general, naive subsets displayed greater estimated richness than memory subsets did.

The sample consisted of memory CD8+ T cells sorted from blood. As for subset: CD45RO+ cells pooled with CCR7-negative TemRA cells. The receptor's source is a man aged 30 to 45 in good health. The chain has TRBV29-1 and TRBJ1-4, with TRBD1 matching over 8 bases. The CDR3 reads CSVTGGNEKLFF. CDR3 bases: TGCAGCGTCACAGGGGGTAATGAAAAACTGTTTTTT.